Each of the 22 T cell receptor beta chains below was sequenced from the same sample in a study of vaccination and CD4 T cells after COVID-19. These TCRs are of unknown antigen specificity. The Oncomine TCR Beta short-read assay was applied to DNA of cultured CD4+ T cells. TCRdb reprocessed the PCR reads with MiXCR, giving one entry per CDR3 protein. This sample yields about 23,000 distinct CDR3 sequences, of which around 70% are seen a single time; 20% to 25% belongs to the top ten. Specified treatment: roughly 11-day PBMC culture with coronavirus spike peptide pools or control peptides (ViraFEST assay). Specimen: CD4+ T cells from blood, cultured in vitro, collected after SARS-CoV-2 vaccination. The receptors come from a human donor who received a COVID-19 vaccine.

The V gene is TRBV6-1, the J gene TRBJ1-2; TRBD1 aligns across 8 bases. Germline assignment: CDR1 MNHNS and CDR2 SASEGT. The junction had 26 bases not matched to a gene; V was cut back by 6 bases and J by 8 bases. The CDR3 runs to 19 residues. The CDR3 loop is CASSTVFLRNLDRAYGYTF. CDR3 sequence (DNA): TGTGCCAGCAGCACAGTCTTTCTTAGGAACCTGGACAGGGCGTACGGCTACACCTTC.

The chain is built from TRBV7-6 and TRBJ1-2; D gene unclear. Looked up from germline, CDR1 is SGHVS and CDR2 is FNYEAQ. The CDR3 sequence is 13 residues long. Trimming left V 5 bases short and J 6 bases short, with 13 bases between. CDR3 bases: TGTGCCAGCAGCCTCCCCGGGTTCCATGGCTACACCTTC. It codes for CASSLPGFHGYTF.

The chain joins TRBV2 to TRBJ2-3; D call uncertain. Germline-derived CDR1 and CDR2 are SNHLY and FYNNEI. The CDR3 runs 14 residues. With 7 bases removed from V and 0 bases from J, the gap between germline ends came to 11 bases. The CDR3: CASTSTSSTDTQYF. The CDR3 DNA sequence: TGTGCCAGCACCTCCACCTCTAGCACAGATACGCAGTATTTT.

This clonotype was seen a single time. This CDR3 reads CASSRPRDSPSGNTIYF. In DNA form, the CDR3 reads TGTGCCAGTAGTAGACCCCGGGACAGTCCCTCTGGAAACACCATATATTTT. The chain has TRBV19 and TRBJ1-3; TRBD1 matches at 7 bases. Germline assignment: CDR1 LNHDA and CDR2 SQIVND (reference sequence). V shed 4 bases and J 0 bases; nucleotides not matched to a gene: 9. The CDR3 totals 17 residues.

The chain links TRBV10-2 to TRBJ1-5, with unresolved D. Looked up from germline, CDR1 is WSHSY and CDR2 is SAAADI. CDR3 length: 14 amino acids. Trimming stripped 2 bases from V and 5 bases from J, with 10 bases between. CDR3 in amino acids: CASSEVVDDQPQHF. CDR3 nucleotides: TGCGCCAGCAGTGAGGTAGTTGATGATCAGCCCCAGCATTTT.

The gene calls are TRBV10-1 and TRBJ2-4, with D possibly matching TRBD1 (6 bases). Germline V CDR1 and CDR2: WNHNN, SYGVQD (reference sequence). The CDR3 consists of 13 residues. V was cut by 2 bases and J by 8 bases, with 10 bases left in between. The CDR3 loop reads CASSERAGDIQYF. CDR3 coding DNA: TGCGCCAGCAGTGAGAGGGCAGGGGACATTCAGTACTTC.

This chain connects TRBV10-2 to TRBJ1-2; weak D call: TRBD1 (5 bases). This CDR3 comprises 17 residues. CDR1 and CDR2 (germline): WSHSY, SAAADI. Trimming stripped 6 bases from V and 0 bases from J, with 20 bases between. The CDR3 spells CASRDPLGTASNYGYTF. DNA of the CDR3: TGCGCCAGCAGGGACCCCTTGGGGACTGCTTCTAACTATGGCTACACCTTC.

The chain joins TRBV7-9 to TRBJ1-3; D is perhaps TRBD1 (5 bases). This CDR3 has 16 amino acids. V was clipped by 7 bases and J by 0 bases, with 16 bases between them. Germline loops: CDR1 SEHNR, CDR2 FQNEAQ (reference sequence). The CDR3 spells CASIRTGSRSGNTIYF. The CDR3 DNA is TGTGCCAGCATCCGAACAGGCTCCCGCTCTGGAAACACCATATATTTT.

The CDR3: CASSQRSGAYEQYF. In DNA form, the CDR3 reads TGTGCCAGCAGCCAGCGTTCAGGGGCCTACGAGCAGTACTTC. The chain couples TRBV7-9 to TRBJ2-7; tentatively, D is TRBD1 (6 bases). Trimming left V 5 bases short and J 2 bases short, with 13 bases between. The germline CDR1 and CDR2 sequences are SEHNR and FQNEAQ (reference sequence). This CDR3 spans 14 amino acids.

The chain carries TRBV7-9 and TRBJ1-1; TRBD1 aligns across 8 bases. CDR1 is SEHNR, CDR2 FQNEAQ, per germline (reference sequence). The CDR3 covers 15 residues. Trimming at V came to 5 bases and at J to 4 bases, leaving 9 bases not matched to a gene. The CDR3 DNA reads TGTGCCAGCAGCACCAGCCGGACAGGGCCCACTGAAGCTTTCTTT. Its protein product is CASSTSRTGPTEAFF.

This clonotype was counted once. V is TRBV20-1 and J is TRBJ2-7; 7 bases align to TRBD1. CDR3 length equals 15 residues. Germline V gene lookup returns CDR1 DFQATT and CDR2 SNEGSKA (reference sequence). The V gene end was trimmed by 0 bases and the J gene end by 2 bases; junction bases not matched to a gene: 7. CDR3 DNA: TGCAGTGCTAGAGATCCAAGACAGGGTCCCTACGAGCAGTACTTC. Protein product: CSARDPRQGPYEQYF.

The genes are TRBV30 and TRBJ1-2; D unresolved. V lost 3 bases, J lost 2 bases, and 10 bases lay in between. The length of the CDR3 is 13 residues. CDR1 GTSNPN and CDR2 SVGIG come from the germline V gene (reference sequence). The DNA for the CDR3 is TGTGCCTGGAGCGTCGCCCCGAACTATGGCTACACCTTC. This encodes CAWSVAPNYGYTF.

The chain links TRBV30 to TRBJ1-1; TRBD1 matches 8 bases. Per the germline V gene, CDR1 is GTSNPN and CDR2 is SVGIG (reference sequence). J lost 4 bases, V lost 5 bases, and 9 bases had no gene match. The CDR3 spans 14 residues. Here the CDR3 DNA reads TGTGCCTGGGGCCTTAGACAGGGGACCACTGAAGCTTTCTTT. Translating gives CAWGLRQGTTEAFF.

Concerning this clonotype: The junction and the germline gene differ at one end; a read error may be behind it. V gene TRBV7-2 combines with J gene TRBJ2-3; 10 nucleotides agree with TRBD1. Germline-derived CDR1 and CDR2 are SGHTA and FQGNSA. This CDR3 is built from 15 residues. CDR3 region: CASSAGQGRPDTQYF. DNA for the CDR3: TGTGCTAGCAGCGCGGGACAGGGGCGACCAGATACGCAGTATTTT.

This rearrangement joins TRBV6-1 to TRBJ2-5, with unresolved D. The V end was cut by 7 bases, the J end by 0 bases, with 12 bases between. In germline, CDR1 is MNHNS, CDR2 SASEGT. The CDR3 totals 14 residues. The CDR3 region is CASTRSQYQETQYF. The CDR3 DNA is TGTGCCAGCACCCGGTCACAGTACCAAGAGACCCAGTACTTC.

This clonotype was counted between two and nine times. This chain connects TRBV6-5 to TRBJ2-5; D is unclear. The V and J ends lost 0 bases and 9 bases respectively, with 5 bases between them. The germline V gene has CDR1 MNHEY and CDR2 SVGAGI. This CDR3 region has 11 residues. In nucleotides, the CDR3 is TGTGCCAGCAGTTACTCTGGGGCCCAGTACTTC. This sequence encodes CASSYSGAQYF.

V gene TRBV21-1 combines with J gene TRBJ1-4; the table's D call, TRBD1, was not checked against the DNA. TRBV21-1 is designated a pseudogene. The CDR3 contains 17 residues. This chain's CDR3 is CASSTGAGKRTNEKLFF. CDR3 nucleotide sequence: TGTGCCAGCAGCACCGGGGCAGGTAAACGGACTAATGAAAAACTGTTTTTT.

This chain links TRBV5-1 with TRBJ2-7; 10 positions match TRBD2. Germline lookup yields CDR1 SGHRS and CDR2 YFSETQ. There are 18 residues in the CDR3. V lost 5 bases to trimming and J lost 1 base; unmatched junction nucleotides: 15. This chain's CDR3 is CASRGASGGAPGSYEQYF. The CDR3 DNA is TGCGCCAGCAGGGGGGCGAGCGGGGGGGCCCCGGGATCCTACGAGCAGTACTTC.

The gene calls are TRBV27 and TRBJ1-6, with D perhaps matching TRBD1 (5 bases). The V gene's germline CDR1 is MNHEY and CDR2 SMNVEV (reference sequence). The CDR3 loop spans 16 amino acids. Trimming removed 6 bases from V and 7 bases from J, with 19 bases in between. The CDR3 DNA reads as TGTGCCAGCAGAAGTCTCGACAGCCGGGGCAATTCACCCCTCCACTTT. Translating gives CASRSLDSRGNSPLHF.

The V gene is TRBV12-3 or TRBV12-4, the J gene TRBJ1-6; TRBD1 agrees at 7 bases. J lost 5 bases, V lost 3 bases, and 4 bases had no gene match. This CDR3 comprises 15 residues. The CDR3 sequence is CASSFGQADNSPLHF. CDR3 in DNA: TGTGCCAGCAGTTTTGGACAGGCCGATAATTCACCCCTCCACTTT.

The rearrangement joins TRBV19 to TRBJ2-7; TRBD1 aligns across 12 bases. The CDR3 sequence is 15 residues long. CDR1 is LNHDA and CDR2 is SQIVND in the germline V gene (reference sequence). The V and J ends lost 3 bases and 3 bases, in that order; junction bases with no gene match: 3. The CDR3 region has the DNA TGTGCCAGTAGTATGGGGACAGGGGGCTTCTACGAGCAGTACTTC. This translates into CASSMGTGGFYEQYF.

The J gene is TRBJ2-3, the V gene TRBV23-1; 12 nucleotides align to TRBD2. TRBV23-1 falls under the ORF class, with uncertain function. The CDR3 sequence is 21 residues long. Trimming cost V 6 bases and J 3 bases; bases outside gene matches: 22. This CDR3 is CASSQGQGTPRTSGVTDTQYF. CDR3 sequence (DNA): TGCGCCAGCAGCCAAGGACAGGGGACTCCACGGACTAGCGGGGTTACAGATACGCAGTATTTT.